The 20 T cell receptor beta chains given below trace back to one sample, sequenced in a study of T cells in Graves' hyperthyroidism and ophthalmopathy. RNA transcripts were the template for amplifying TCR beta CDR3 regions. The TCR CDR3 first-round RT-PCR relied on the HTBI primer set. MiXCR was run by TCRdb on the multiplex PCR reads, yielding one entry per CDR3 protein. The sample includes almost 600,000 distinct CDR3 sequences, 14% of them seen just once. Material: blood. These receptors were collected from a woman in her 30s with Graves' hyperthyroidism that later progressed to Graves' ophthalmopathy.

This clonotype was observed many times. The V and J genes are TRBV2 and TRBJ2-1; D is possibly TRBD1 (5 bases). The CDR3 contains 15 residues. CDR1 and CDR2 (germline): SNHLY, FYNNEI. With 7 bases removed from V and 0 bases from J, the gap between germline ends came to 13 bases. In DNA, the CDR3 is TGTGCCAGCATTCATTCAGGGCTCTCCTACAATGAGCAGTTCTTC. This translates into CASIHSGLSYNEQFF.

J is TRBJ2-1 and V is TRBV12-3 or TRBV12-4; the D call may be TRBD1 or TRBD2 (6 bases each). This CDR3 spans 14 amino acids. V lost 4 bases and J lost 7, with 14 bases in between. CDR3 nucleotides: TGTGCCAGCAGTTCCGGGGGCGCAACAAATGAGCAGTTCTTC. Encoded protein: CASSSGGATNEQFF.

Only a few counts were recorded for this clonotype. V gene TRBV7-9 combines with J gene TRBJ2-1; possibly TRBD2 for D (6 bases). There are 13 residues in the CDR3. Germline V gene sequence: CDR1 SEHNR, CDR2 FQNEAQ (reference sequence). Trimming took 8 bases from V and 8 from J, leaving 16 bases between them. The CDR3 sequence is CASALTSSDEQFF. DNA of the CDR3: TGTGCCAGCGCCCTGACTAGTTCGGATGAGCAGTTCTTC.

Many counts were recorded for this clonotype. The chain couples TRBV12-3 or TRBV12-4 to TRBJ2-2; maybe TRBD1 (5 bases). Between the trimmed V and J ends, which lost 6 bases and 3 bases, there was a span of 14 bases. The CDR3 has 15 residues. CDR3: CASSQDRLYTGELFF. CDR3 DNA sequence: TGTGCCAGCAGCCAAGACAGATTGTACACCGGGGAGCTGTTTTTT.

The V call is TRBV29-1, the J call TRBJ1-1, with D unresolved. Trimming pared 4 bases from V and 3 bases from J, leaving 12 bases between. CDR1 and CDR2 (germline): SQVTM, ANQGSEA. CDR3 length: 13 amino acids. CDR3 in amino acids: CSVAGILDTEAFF. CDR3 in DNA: TGCAGCGTTGCGGGGATTCTGGACACTGAAGCTTTCTTT.

The CDR3 reads CASSPPGGLSSGANVLTF. As DNA, the CDR3 is TGTGCCAGCAGCCCCCCCGGGGGCCTGAGCTCTGGGGCCAACGTCCTGACTTTC. The chain combines TRBV7-9 with TRBJ2-6; D is perhaps TRBD1 or TRBD2 (6 bases each). The CDR3 runs 18 residues. Per germline, CDR1 SEHNR and CDR2 FQNEAQ (reference sequence). The V and J ends lost 5 bases and 0 bases respectively, with 17 bases between them.

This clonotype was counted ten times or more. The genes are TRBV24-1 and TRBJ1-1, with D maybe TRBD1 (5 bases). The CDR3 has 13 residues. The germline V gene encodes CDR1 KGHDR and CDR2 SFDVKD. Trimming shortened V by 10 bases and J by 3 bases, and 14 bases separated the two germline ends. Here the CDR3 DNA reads TGTGCCACTCGGGACCGAATGCACACTGAAGCTTTCTTT. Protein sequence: CATRDRMHTEAFF.

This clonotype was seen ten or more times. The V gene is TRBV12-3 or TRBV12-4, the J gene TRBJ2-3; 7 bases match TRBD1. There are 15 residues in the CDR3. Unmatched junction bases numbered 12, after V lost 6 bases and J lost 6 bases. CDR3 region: CASSRRQGQRDTQYF. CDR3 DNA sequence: TGTGCCAGCAGCAGAAGACAGGGCCAGAGGGATACGCAGTATTTT.

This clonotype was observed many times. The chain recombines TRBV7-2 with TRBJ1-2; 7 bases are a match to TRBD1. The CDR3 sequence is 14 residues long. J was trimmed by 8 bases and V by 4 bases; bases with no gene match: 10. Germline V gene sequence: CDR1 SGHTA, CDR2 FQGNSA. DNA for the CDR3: TGTGCCAGCAGCTCCAGGGGGTCGGGGGGGGGCTACACCTTC. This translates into CASSSRGSGGGYTF.

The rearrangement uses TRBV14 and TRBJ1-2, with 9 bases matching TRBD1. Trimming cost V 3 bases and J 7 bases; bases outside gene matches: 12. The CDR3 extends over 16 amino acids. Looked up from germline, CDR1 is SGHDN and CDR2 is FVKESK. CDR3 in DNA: TGTGCCAGCAGCCATCGGGACAGGGTCCCCTGGGGTGGCTACACCTTC. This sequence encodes CASSHRDRVPWGGYTF.

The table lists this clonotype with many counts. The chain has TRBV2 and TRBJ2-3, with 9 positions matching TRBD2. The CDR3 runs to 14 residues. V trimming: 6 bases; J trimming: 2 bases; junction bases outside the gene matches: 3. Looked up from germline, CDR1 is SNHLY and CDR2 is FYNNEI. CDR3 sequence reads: CASRRGGPTDTQYF. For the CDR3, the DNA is TGTGCCAGCAGGCGGGGGGGGCCCACAGATACGCAGTATTTT. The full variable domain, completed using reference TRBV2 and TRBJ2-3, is EPEVTQTPSHQVTQMGQEVILRCVPISNHLYFYWYRQILGQKVEFLVSFYNNEISEKSEIFDDQFSVERPDGSNFTLKIRSTKLEDSAMYFCASRRGGPTDTQYFGPGTRLTVL.

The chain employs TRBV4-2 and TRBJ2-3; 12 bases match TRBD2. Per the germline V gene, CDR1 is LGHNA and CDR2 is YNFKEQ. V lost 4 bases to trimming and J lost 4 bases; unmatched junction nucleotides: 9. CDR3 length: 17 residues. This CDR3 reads CASSRASGRAGADTQYF. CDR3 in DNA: TGTGCCAGCAGCCGTGCTAGCGGGAGGGCCGGGGCAGATACGCAGTATTTT.

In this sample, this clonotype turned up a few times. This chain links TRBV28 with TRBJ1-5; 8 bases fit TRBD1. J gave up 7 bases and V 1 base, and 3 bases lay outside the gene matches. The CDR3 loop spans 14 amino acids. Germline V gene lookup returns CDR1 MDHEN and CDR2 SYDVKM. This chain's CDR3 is CASSLSQGGQPQHF. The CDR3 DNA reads TGTGCCAGCAGTTTATCACAGGGGGGACAGCCCCAGCATTTT.

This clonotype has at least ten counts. The chain's CDR3 is CASSQGDYVGYGYTF. DNA of the CDR3: TGTGCCAGCTCACAGGGGGACTATGTCGGCTATGGCTACACCTTC. The chain uses TRBV18 and TRBJ1-2; possibly TRBD1 for D (6 bases). V was pared by 4 bases and J by 4 bases, with 16 bases between. This CDR3 is built from 15 residues. The V gene's germline CDR1 is KGHSH and CDR2 LQKENI.

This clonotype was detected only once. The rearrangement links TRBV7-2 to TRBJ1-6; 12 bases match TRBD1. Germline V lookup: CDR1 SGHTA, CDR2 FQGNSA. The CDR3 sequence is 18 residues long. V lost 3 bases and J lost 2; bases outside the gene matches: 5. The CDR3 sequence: CASSFSGTGGPYNSPLHF. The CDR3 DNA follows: TGTGCCAGCAGCTTTAGCGGGACAGGGGGCCCCTATAATTCACCCCTCCACTTT.

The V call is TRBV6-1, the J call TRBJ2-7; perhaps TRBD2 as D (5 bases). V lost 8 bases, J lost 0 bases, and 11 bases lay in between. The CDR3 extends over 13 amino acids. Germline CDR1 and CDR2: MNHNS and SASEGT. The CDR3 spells CASLRVPSYEQYF. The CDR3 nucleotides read TGTGCCAGCTTGAGGGTCCCCTCCTACGAGCAGTACTTC.

The CDR3 DNA reads TGCAGTGAGGCAGGCGTGTACCAAGAGACCCAGTACTTC. Its translation is CSEAGVYQETQYF. This chain connects TRBV20-1 to TRBJ2-5; unclear D gene. CDR3 length equals 13 residues. Trimming shortened V by 7 bases and J by 0 bases, and 12 bases separated the two germline ends. Germline lookup yields CDR1 DFQATT and CDR2 SNEGSKA (reference sequence).

Written as DNA, the CDR3 is TGTGCCAGCAGCTTTGGCAGCTCTGGGGCCAACGTCCTGACTTTC. Translated: CASSFGSSGANVLTF. V usage is TRBV5-6 and J usage is TRBJ2-6, with D hard to call. Germline lookup yields CDR1 SGHDT and CDR2 YYEEEE. The CDR3 is 15 residues long. V was pared by 2 bases and J by 0 bases, with 6 bases between. Full variable domain (remainder filled in from reference TRBV5-6 and TRBJ2-6): DAGVTQSPTHLIKTRGQQVTLRCSPKSGHDTVSWYQQALGQGPQFIFQYYEEEERQRGNFPDRFSGHQFPNYSSELNVNALLLGDSALYLCASSFGSSGANVLTFGAGSRLTVL.

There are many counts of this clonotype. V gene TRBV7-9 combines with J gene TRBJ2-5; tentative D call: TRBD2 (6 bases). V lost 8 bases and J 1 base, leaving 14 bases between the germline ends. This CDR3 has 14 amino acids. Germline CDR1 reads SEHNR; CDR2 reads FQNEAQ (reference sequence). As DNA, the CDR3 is TGTGCCAGCCACCGAATGGGACTCCAAGAGACCCAGTACTTC. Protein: CASHRMGLQETQYF. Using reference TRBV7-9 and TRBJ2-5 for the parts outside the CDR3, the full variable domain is DTGVSQNPRHKITKRGQNVTFRCDPISEHNRLYWYRQTLGQGPEFLTYFQNEAQLEKSRLLSDRFSAERPKGSFSTLEIQRTEQGDSAMYLCASHRMGLQETQYFGPGTRLLVL.

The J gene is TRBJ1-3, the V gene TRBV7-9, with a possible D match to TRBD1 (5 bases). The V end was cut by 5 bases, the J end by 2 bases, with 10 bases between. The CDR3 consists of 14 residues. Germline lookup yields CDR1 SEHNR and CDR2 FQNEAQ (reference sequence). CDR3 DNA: TGTGCCAGCAGCCAACAGGAACCTGGAAACACCATATATTTT. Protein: CASSQQEPGNTIYF.